The clone carrying this T cell receptor beta chain occurred many times. This entry belongs to a study of molecular identifiers for immune sequencing clone quantification. Study details: Naive CD8 cell RNA, from approximately 20,000 or 100,000 cells, was split five ways in replicates, with four sequenced.

This CDR3 spans 15 amino acids. CDR1 LGHNA and CDR2 YSLEER come from the germline V gene. With 4 bases clipped from V and 2 bases from J, the junction kept 2 bases outside the gene matches. With 10%, 30% or 50% of RNA, about 20,000 to 1,100,000 naive CD8 T cells were sequenced. MiXCR, applied by TCRdb to the PCR reads, yields one record per CDR3 protein. The sample carries some 8,500 distinct CDR3 sequences, roughly 14% recorded once. This rearrangement joins TRBV4-3 to TRBJ2-1; 10 bases fit TRBD1. The sequenced sample was naive CD8+ T cells from blood, with Jurkat cell RNA spiked in. As for subset: FACS-sorted CD8+CD4-CCR7+CD45RA+ naive T cells. The sequence derives from a human donor in good health. Some libraries in this study had Jurkat cell RNA spiked in. CDR3 nucleotides: TGCGCCAGCAGCCGGGACAGGGGCCCCTACAATGAGCAGTTCTTC. It yields the protein CASSRDRGPYNEQFF.